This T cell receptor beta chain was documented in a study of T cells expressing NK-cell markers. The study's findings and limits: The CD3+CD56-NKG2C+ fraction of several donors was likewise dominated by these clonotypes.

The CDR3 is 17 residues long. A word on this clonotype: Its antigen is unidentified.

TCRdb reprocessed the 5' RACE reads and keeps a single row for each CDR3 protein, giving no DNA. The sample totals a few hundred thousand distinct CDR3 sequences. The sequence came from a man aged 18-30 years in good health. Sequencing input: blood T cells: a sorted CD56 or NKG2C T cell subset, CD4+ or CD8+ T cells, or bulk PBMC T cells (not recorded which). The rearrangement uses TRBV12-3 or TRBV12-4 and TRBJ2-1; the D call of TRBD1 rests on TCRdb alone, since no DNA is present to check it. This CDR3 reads CASSLGGTGPSYNEQFF.